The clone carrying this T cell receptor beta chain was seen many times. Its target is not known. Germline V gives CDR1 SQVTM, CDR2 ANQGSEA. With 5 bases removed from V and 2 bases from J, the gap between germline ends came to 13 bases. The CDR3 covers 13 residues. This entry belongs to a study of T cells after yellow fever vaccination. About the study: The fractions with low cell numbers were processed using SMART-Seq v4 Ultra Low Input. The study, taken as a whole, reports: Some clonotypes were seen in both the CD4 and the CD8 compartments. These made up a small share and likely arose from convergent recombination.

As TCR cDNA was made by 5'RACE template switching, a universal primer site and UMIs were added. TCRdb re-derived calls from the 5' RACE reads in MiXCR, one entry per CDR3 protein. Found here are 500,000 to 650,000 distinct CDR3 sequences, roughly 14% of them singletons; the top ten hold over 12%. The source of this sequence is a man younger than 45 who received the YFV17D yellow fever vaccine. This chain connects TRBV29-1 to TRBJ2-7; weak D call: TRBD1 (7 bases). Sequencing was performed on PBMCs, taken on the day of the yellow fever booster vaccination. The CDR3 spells CSVWAGGTYEQYF. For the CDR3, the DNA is TGCAGCGTTTGGGCAGGGGGGACCTACGAGCAGTACTTC.